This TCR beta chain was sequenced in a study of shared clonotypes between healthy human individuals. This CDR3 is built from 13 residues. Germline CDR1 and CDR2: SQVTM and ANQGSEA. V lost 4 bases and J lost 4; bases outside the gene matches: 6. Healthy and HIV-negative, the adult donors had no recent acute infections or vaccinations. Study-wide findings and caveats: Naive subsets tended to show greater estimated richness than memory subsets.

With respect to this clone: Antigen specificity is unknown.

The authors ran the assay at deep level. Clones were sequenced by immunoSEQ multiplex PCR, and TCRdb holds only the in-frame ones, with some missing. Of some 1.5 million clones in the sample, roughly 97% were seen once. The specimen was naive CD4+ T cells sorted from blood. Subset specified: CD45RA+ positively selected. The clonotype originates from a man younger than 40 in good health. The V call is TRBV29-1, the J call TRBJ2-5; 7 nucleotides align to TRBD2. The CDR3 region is CSVVAGRAETQYF. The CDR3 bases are TGCAGCGTTGTGGCGGGGAGGGCAGAGACCCAGTACTTC.